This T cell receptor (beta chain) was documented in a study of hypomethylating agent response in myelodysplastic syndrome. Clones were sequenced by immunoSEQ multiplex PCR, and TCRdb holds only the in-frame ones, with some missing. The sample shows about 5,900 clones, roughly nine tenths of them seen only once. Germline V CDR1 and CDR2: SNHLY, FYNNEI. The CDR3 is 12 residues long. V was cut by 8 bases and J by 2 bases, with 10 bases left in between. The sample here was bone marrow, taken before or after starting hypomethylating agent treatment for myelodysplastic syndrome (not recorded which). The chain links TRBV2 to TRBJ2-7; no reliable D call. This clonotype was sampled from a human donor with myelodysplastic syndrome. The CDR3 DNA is TGTGCCAGCGGTCAGTCCCCCTACGAGCAGTACTTC. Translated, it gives CASGQSPYEQYF. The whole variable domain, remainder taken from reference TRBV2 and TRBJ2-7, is EPEVTQTPSHQVTQMGQEVILRCVPISNHLYFYWYRQILGQKVEFLVSFYNNEISEKSEIFDDQFSVERPDGSNFTLKIRSTKLEDSAMYFCASGQSPYEQYFGPGTRLTVT.